This T cell receptor beta chain was sequenced in a study of tumor-infiltrating lymphocytes in primary liver carcinoma. Study results and limitations: Among top clones, only about 7-25% appeared in all five tumor regions.

The CDR3 is 14 amino acids. The germline gives CDR1 SGHAT, CDR2 FQNNGV. Worth noting for this clonotype: The antigen remains unidentified. One end of the junction is discordant with germline, which a read error may explain.

Starting material for RNA and DNA co-extraction consisted of roughly 19-30 mg of unsorted bulk tissue. Constant-region priming of around 500 ng total RNA yielded TCR beta cDNA. Generation of the TCR beta libraries relied on three nested multiplex PCR rounds using slightly modified ARM-PCR. The opening two PCR rounds, around 9 cycles each, paired TRBV1-TRBV30 forward primers with a C-beta reverse primer. From the multiplex PCR reads, TCRdb called clonotypes with MiXCR, one entry per CDR3 protein. Counted here are about 30,000 distinct CDR3 sequences, approximately 76% occurring once; the ten biggest clones make up roughly 30%.

The sequence derives from a woman in her twenties or thirties with primary liver carcinoma and hepatitis B virus infection. The V and J genes are TRBV11-2 and TRBJ1-2; D unclear. The sequenced sample was liver tumor tissue from sampling region 3. Documented subset: tumor region T3, left-lateral pole. The CDR3 DNA sequence: TGTGCCAGCAGCTTAAGGGAAGCTAACTATGACTACACCTTC. It codes for CASSLREANYDYTF.